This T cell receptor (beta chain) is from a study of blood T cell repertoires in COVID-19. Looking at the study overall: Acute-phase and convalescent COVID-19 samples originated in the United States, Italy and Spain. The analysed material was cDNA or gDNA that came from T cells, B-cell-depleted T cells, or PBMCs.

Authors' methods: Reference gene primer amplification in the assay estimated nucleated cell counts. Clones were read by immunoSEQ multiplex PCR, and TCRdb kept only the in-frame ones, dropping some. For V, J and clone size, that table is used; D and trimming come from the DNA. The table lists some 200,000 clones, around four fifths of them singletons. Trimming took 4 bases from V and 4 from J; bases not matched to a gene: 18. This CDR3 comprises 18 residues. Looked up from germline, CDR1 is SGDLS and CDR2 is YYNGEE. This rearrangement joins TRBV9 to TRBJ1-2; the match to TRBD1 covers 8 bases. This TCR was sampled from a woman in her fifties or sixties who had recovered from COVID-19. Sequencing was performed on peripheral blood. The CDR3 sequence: CASSPPLPGQDYAYGYTF. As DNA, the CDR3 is TGTGCCAGCAGCCCACCTCTCCCGGGACAGGATTACGCCTATGGCTACACCTTC. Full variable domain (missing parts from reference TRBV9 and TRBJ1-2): DSGVTQTPKHLITATGQRVTLRCSPRSGDLSVYWYQQSLDQGLQFLIQYYNGEERAKGNILERFSAQQFPDLHSELNLSSLELGDSALYFCASSPPLPGQDYAYGYTFGSGTRLTVV.